This T cell receptor (beta chain) was captured in a study of cytomegalovirus exposure and HLA in healthy donors (dated by TCRdb to 2015 to 2018). Regarding the study in general: A later analysis indicated that the 95 to 150 validation repertoires were generated on the platform also employed for the roughly 730 repertoires of the first cohort. The study was designed to test whether signatures of past pathogen exposure could be identified by cataloging public T cell receptors. Besides the first cohort of some 670 subjects, a separate validation cohort made up of over 100 different subjects was used. To predict cytomegalovirus infection status, the study brought together high-throughput TCR immunosequencing, statistical association of individual TCRs with disease status, and machine learning. Paper-wide results and their limitations: A later analysis had no HLA typing for the validation cohort, so co-occurrence there was scored across all 110 or so repertoires. In the study, some 180 TCR beta chains were listed as associated with cytomegalovirus. In a later analysis, TCRs clustered in the first cohort were found to also tend to co-occur in the 120 validation repertoires, with approximately 95% of cluster scores above 0. Most TCR sequences were seen in very few donors, while some public TCRs were found in many individuals. In vitro tests confirmed that a few of the cytomegalovirus-associated TCR beta chains recognize cytomegalovirus antigens. It was suggested by the authors that the approach could potentially be generalized to other disease states and immunological phenotypes. The classifier was reported to diagnose cytomegalovirus status with high specificity and sensitivity in both the original and validation cohorts.

Library method: the immunoSEQ multiplex PCR assay. As for the original processing: To diagnose cytomegalovirus status from the catalog of TCR beta chain sequences, a statistical classification framework was built. TCRdb mirrors the immuneACCESS table, restricted to in-frame sequences. Some clones are absent from its copies; in checked studies, under half trace to an unresolved V gene, and the reason for the others is unknown. For V, J and clone size, that table is used; D and trimming come from the DNA. This sample is represented by under 150,000 clones; about 87% of them were singletons. Of the sample, approximately 8.7% falls within the top ten clones. As regards this clone: Its recognized antigen is unknown. The record has no base qualities; no much larger clone is one base away.

Including cysteine and phenylalanine, the CDR3 has 16 amino acids. Only the CDR3 DNA is retained, 48 bases long and in frame from the first base. V is pruned by 6 bases and J by 3 bases, leaving 6 bases of the junction without a gene match. Taken from the germline V gene, the CDR1 and CDR2 loops are ENHRY and SYGVKD. Separate from the approximately 690-subject first cohort, the validation cohort of around 130 subjects was the group to which the donors belonged. Sequenced material: PBMCs. This receptor was identified in a man aged 18 to 29 in good health and CMV-seropositive. In this chain, TRBV10-3 is recombined with TRBJ2-2; 11 central bases correspond to TRBD2. This receptor has the CDR3 CAIRDSGRAYTGELFF. The sequenced DNA: TGTGCCATCAGAGATAGCGGGAGGGCCTACACCGGGGAGCTGTTTTTT.